The T cell receptor (beta chain) described here comes from a study of blood T cells in healthy people across ages. Study conclusions and caveats: Per million T cells, the diversity of TCR beta decreased roughly linearly as age advanced. Both higher diversity and more naive CD4+ cells marked long-lived donors when set against aged donors.

Concerning this clonotype: Antigen specificity is unknown.

The V end was cut by 5 bases, the J end by 2 bases, with 10 bases between. The CDR3 has 12 amino acids. The V gene's germline CDR1 is DFQATT and CDR2 SNEGSKA (reference sequence). A second roughly 6 to 12 cycle PCR used barcoded and J-beta primers. Every cDNA was tagged by a template-switch adaptor with 12 random nucleotides. TCRdb passed the 5' RACE reads through MiXCR, listing each CDR3 protein once. The sample yields 1.5 million or so distinct CDR3 sequences, under 55% seen once. Every donor gave about 9 milliliters of peripheral blood. The chain links TRBV20-1 to TRBJ2-7; D gene ambiguous. The source of this sequence is a woman between 18 and 30 years old in good health. The source material was blood. The CDR3: CSAPRAPYEQYF. The CDR3 nucleotides are TGCAGTGCTCCCCGGGCTCCCTACGAGCAGTACTTC.